The 31 T cell receptor beta chains below were found in one sample sequenced in a study of post-analysis software for immune sequencing data. Study-wide results and caveats: With TRBV5-6, TRBV5-1 and TRBV20-1 included, 5 or 6 TRBV segments were more frequent in patients than in controls.

Libraries were made from TCR beta cDNA, and they carried unique molecular identifiers. TCRdb analysed the PCR reads with MiXCR anew, one entry per CDR3 protein. The data show about 770,000 distinct CDR3 sequences, with more than 45% seen just once and 4% to 5% held by the top ten. These receptors have no known antigen. Sequenced input: blood. Receptor source: a girl aged 10-17 years with multiple sclerosis.

There are a few counts of this clonotype. This chain connects TRBV10-3 to TRBJ2-3; TRBD2 aligns across 9 bases. Trimming removed 6 bases from V and 6 bases from J; junction bases left unmatched: 7. CDR1 ENHRY and CDR2 SYGVKD come from the germline V gene. There are 14 residues in the CDR3. The CDR3 DNA is TGTGCCATCAGCGGGACTAGCCGCCGGGATACGCAGTATTTT. Translating gives CAISGTSRRDTQYF.

The chain employs TRBV2 and TRBJ2-4; the D gene is possibly TRBD2 (6 bases). This CDR3 has 13 amino acids. Germline CDR1 reads SNHLY; CDR2 reads FYNNEI. Trimming removed 4 bases from V and 7 bases from J, with 11 bases in between. DNA for the CDR3: TGTGCCAGCAGTGCCCCGGGGGTGAACATTCAGTACTTC. It encodes CASSAPGVNIQYF. The whole variable domain, filled in from reference TRBV2 and TRBJ2-4, reads EPEVTQTPSHQVTQMGQEVILRCVPISNHLYFYWYRQILGQKVEFLVSFYNNEISEKSEIFDDQFSVERPDGSNFTLKIRSTKLEDSAMYFCASSAPGVNIQYFGAGTRLSVL.

The table lists this clonotype with a few counts. This sequence joins TRBV20-1 and TRBJ1-2; tentative D call: TRBD1 (5 bases). Germline CDR1 and CDR2: DFQATT and SNEGSKA (reference sequence). CDR3 length equals 16 residues. The ends were cut back, 5 bases at V and 3 bases at J, with 22 bases in the middle. The CDR3 sequence: CSAPRDPGSQYYGYTF. The DNA for the CDR3 is TGCAGTGCTCCCCGGGACCCCGGCTCCCAATACTATGGCTACACCTTC.

This clonotype was counted only a few times. The chain uses TRBV29-1 and TRBJ1-2, with a weak D call TRBD1 (6 bases). The V gene lost 4 bases and the J gene lost 6 bases, with 18 bases spanning the gap. This CDR3 has 14 amino acids. Per germline, CDR1 SQVTM and CDR2 ANQGSEA. CDR3 sequence reads: CSVGALTGGDGYTF. CDR3 coding DNA: TGCAGCGTTGGGGCCCTTACGGGGGGCGATGGCTACACCTTC.

The chain couples TRBV12-3 or TRBV12-4 to TRBJ2-1; D possibly corresponds to TRBD2 (5 bases). V was clipped by 3 bases and J by 7 bases, with 13 bases between them. The CDR3 is 14 residues long. The DNA of the CDR3 is TGTGCCAGCAGTTTGTGGGCTCGGAGGAATGAGCAGTTCTTC. Residues: CASSLWARRNEQFF.

The chain recombines TRBV29-1 with TRBJ2-1, with D unclear. Per the germline V gene, CDR1 is SQVTM and CDR2 is ANQGSEA. This CDR3 contains 13 residues. V was trimmed by 3 bases and J by 0 bases, leaving 6 bases between them. The CDR3: CSVEPSSYNEQFF. CDR3 coding DNA: TGCAGCGTTGAGCCTAGCTCCTACAATGAGCAGTTCTTC.

This chain uses TRBV29-1 with TRBJ2-1; the D is unclear. The CDR3 runs 14 residues. The V gene lost 3 bases and the J gene lost 0 bases, with 9 bases spanning the gap. Germline lookup yields CDR1 SQVTM and CDR2 ANQGSEA. The CDR3: CSVDRPSSYNEQFF. The CDR3 DNA reads as TGCAGCGTTGATCGCCCCAGCTCCTACAATGAGCAGTTCTTC.

The chain combines TRBV12-3 or TRBV12-4 with TRBJ2-6; D unresolved. V was trimmed by 4 bases and J by 0 bases, leaving 7 bases between them. This CDR3 comprises 15 residues. Here the CDR3 reads CASSSAYSGANVLTF. The CDR3 DNA reads TGTGCCAGCAGTTCAGCTTACTCTGGGGCCAACGTCCTGACTTTC.

The chain couples TRBV20-1 to TRBJ2-3; 7 bases map to TRBD2. Trimming took 4 bases from V and 4 from J; bases not matched to a gene: 8. CDR1 and CDR2 (germline): DFQATT, SNEGSKA (reference sequence). CDR3 length: 14 residues. The CDR3 nucleotides are TGCAGTGCTACAGGCGGGAGTAACTCAGATACGCAGTATTTT. This sequence encodes CSATGGSNSDTQYF.

The chain links TRBV28 to TRBJ1-4, with D uncertain. Trimming stripped 2 bases from V and 8 bases from J, with 12 bases between. Germline lookup yields CDR1 MDHEN and CDR2 SYDVKM. The CDR3 runs to 14 residues. As DNA, the CDR3 is TGTGCCAGCAGTTTAGGAGGGAAACCGGAAAAACTGTTTTTT. Protein product: CASSLGGKPEKLFF.

This clonotype has just a few counts. This chain links TRBV5-1 with TRBJ2-7; 13 positions match TRBD2. Trimming at V came to 1 base and at J to 6 bases, leaving 10 bases not matched to a gene. This CDR3 spans 17 amino acids. The germline gives CDR1 SGHRS, CDR2 YFSETQ. For the CDR3, the DNA is TGCGCCAGCAGCTTGAAGGGACTAGCGGGACCGGACGGCGAGCAGTACTTC. Residues: CASSLKGLAGPDGEQYF.

This clonotype has more than one count but fewer than ten. V gene TRBV4-3 combines with J gene TRBJ1-2; weak D call: TRBD1 (6 bases). V gave up 3 bases and J gave up 1 base, with 12 bases separating them. The germline CDR1 and CDR2 sequences are LGHNA and YSLEER. This CDR3 is 15 amino acids long. CDR3 nucleotides: TGCGCCAGCAGCCAGACAGGTTATGATAACTATGGCTACACCTTC. This gives the protein CASSQTGYDNYGYTF.

This clonotype was counted a few times. The chain couples TRBV7-8 to TRBJ2-7; the D call may be TRBD1 or TRBD2 (5 bases each). The CDR3 consists of 16 residues. Germline values: CDR1 SGHVS, CDR2 FQNEAQ. Trimming removed 3 bases at V and 0 bases at J, with 15 bases between. The CDR3 bases are TGTGCCAGCAGCTTTCAGTCTGGGGGTAGCTCCTACGAGCAGTACTTC. Translated, it gives CASSFQSGGSSYEQYF.

This clonotype was detected a few times. V and J are TRBV6-5 and TRBJ2-1; D may be TRBD2 (5 bases). This CDR3 is 14 amino acids long. The V gene's germline CDR1 is MNHEY and CDR2 SVGAGI. Trimming pared 6 bases from V and 7 bases from J, leaving 16 bases between. The chain's CDR3 is CASSPDQRRNEQFF. CDR3 bases: TGTGCCAGCAGCCCAGACCAGCGGAGAAATGAGCAGTTCTTC.

This clonotype was seen only once. The V call is TRBV11-3, the J call TRBJ2-4; D not certain. Trimming removed 5 bases from V and 1 base from J, with 18 bases in between. This CDR3 comprises 17 residues. CDR1 is SGHNT, CDR2 YENEEA, per germline. The CDR3 DNA reads as TGTGCCAGCAGCCTCGATATTACTCGGACCGCCAAAAACATTCAGTACTTC. Its translation: CASSLDITRTAKNIQYF.

The CDR3 sequence is CASSLSRGLVYEQYF. DNA of the CDR3: TGTGCCAGCAGCTTGTCAAGGGGGCTCGTCTACGAGCAGTACTTC. The chain links TRBV5-5 to TRBJ2-4; 7 nucleotides line up with TRBD1. The end of the DNA fits TRBJ2-7 better, so the J call may be wrong. Germline-derived CDR1 and CDR2 are SGHKS and YYEKEE (reference sequence). CDR3 length: 15 residues.

This rearrangement joins TRBV18 to TRBJ2-3, with unresolved D. Germline V gives CDR1 KGHSH, CDR2 LQKENI. CDR3 length equals 14 residues. Trimming left V 4 bases short and J 3 bases short, with 11 bases between. CDR3 amino acids: CASSRAVNTDTQYF. The CDR3 DNA is TGTGCCAGCTCACGGGCGGTCAATACAGATACGCAGTATTTT.

The chain links TRBV12-3 or TRBV12-4 to TRBJ2-7, with 7 bases identical to TRBD1. CDR3 length: 13 residues. V gave up 6 bases and J gave up 1 base; unmatched junction bases: 3. The CDR3 nucleotides are TGTGCCAGCAGACCACAGGGGTCCTACGAGCAGTACTTC. Translation: CASRPQGSYEQYF.

The chain carries TRBV5-1 and TRBJ1-2, with D perhaps matching TRBD1 (5 bases). Germline V gives CDR1 SGHRS, CDR2 YFSETQ. The CDR3 totals 14 residues. With 5 bases removed from V and 5 bases from J, the gap between germline ends came to 16 bases. CDR3 in amino acids: CASRPDTGGYGYTF. The CDR3 DNA reads TGCGCCAGCAGACCGGACACCGGAGGTTATGGCTACACCTTC.

The CDR3 nucleotides are TGCGCCAGCAGCTTGGACTGGGCAGGTTCGTCGGTTGGGGGCTACACCTTC. Translated, it gives CASSLDWAGSSVGGYTF. The genes are TRBV5-1 and TRBJ1-2, with D uncertain. Trimming left V 0 bases short and J 8 bases short, with 23 bases between. The CDR3 has 17 residues. Germline CDR1 and CDR2: SGHRS and YFSETQ.

The chain has TRBV21-1 and TRBJ2-7; the table's D call, TRBD1, has no DNA check behind it. TRBV21-1 is recorded as a pseudogene. The CDR3 length is 24 residues. CDR3 region: CASSKTKGGRAGPKVEDSSYEQYF. CDR3 DNA: TGTGCCAGCAGCAAAACGAAAGGGGGCAGGGCTGGCCCTAAGGTCGAAGACAGCTCCTACGAGCAGTACTTC.

The chain employs TRBV5-1 and TRBJ2-1, with 10 bases identical to TRBD2. This CDR3 has 14 residues. Germline V lookup: CDR1 SGHRS, CDR2 YFSETQ. The V and J ends lost 6 bases and 6 bases, in that order; junction bases with no gene match: 6. CDR3 sequence (DNA): TGCGCCAGCATCGGAGCGGGAGGGCGCAATGAGCAGTTCTTC. Translated, it gives CASIGAGGRNEQFF.

The chain links TRBV25-1 to TRBJ2-3, with 7 bases matching TRBD2. The germline V gene encodes CDR1 MGHDK and CDR2 SYGVNS. V trimming: 5 bases; J trimming: 0 bases; junction bases outside the gene matches: 8. The CDR3 runs to 16 residues. CDR3 sequence reads: CASSKRSGTSTDTQYF. The CDR3 DNA reads TGTGCCAGCAGTAAGCGGAGCGGGACTAGCACAGATACGCAGTATTTT.

This clonotype was picked up a small number of times. The chain links TRBV3-1 to TRBJ2-3; TRBD2 matches 9 bases. Germline trimming cut 4 bases from V and 3 bases from J; bases unmatched to any gene: 8. There are 16 residues in the CDR3. CDR1 and CDR2 from the germline V gene are LGHDT and YNNKEL (reference sequence). For the CDR3, the DNA is TGTGCCAGCAGCCCCGCCGGGACTAGCAGGACAGATACGCAGTATTTT. Translating it yields CASSPAGTSRTDTQYF.

This clonotype was observed a handful of times. The V call is TRBV6-5, the J call TRBJ2-5, with TRBD2 matching over 12 bases. The end of the DNA fits TRBJ2-7 better, so the J call may be wrong. This CDR3 has 14 amino acids. Germline assignment: CDR1 MNHEY and CDR2 SVGAGI. The CDR3 loop reads CASSRLAGEHEQYF. Written as DNA, the CDR3 is TGTGCCAGCAGCCGACTAGCGGGAGAACACGAGCAGTACTTC.

This clonotype has just one count. J is TRBJ2-1 and V is TRBV20-1; TRBD2 matches 7 bases. V shed 4 bases, J shed 7 bases, and the junction held 13 bases outside the gene matches. This CDR3 is built from 15 residues. Germline values: CDR1 DFQATT, CDR2 SNEGSKA (reference sequence). The CDR3 sequence is CSATRGLVSGNEQFF. In DNA form, the CDR3 reads TGCAGTGCTACCCGTGGACTAGTCTCGGGAAATGAGCAGTTCTTC.

The genes are TRBV11-2 and TRBJ2-1, with D possibly TRBD2 on 6 matching bases. Looked up from germline, CDR1 is SGHAT and CDR2 is FQNNGV. The V and J ends lost 4 bases and 3 bases respectively, with 13 bases between them. The CDR3 spans 15 residues. The CDR3 region has the DNA TGTGCCAGCAGCTACCGGGACTCTATCTACAATGAGCAGTTCTTC. It encodes CASSYRDSIYNEQFF. Full variable domain (outside the CDR3, taken from reference TRBV11-2 and TRBJ2-1): EAGVAQSPRYKIIEKRQSVAFWCNPISGHATLYWYQQILGQGPKLLIQFQNNGVVDDSQLPKDRFSAERLKGVDSTLKIQPAKLEDSAVYLCASSYRDSIYNEQFFGPGTRLTVL.

The chain uses TRBV5-1 and TRBJ2-3, with 9 bases lining up with TRBD2. The germline V gene has CDR1 SGHRS and CDR2 YFSETQ. V gave up 2 bases and J gave up 4 bases; unmatched junction bases: 17. The CDR3 sequence is 19 residues long. CDR3 DNA sequence: TGCGCCAGCAGCTTCGTCAAGGGGACTAGCCTCCGAACCCCAGATACGCAGTATTTT. Protein product: CASSFVKGTSLRTPDTQYF.

The sample holds a few counts of this clonotype. V is TRBV6-1 and J is TRBJ2-1; a weak D match, TRBD1 (6 bases). Between the trimmed V and J ends, which lost 4 bases and 12 bases, there was a span of 25 bases. CDR1 and CDR2 (germline): MNHNS, SASEGT. The CDR3 has 16 amino acids. CDR3: CASSAIGLGTPGGQFF. CDR3 in DNA: TGTGCCAGCAGTGCAATCGGTTTAGGGACACCGGGCGGGCAGTTCTTC.

A few counts support this clonotype. V usage is TRBV11-1 and J usage is TRBJ2-1; no definite D call. V lost 0 bases and J 4 bases, leaving 10 bases between the germline ends. CDR3 length: 15 amino acids. Per germline, CDR1 SGHAT and CDR2 FQDESV (reference sequence). The chain's CDR3 is CASSLAGLGYNEQFF. CDR3 nucleotides: TGTGCCAGCAGCTTAGCCGGCCTAGGTTACAATGAGCAGTTCTTC.

The rearrangement links TRBV29-1 to TRBJ2-5, with D hard to call. V lost 3 bases to trimming and J lost 5 bases, with 22 bases between them. The CDR3 is 16 residues long. In germline, CDR1 is SQVTM, CDR2 ANQGSEA. The CDR3 sequence: CSVDRPLGPLGETQYF. CDR3 coding DNA: TGCAGCGTTGACAGACCCCTGGGCCCATTGGGGGAGACCCAGTACTTC.